This paragraph covers one TCR beta chain sequence. This clonotype showed up many times. Its antigen is not yet known. No clone much larger than this one lies a single base away; base qualities are absent. Systemically healthy Caucasian individuals from Russia, roughly 40 in total and aged 6 to 90 years, were included as donors. Ten milliliters of peripheral blood were collected from each donor into EDTA-treated Vacutainer tubes. PBMCs were isolated by Ficoll-Paque density-gradient centrifugation, with at least 6.5 million obtained per sample. Total RNA was extracted from PBMCs with Trizol reagent, with at least 6 micrograms obtained per sample. For every donor, flow cytometry on a PBMC aliquot measured the percentage of naive CD45RAhigh/CD27high T cells. The data are from a study of blood T cells in healthy people across ages (dated by TCRdb to between 2015 and 2017). Some background on the complete study: Template switching captured roughly one uniquely barcoded TCR beta cDNA molecule per two T cells in model experiments. Donors were grouped into four age groups: young (average roughly 15 years), middle-aged (39), aged (62) and long-lived (just over 80). To avoid experimental bias, donors of different ages were randomly spread across the sequencing lanes. For two donors (one aged 18 to 30 and one aged 80 or older), the study analyzed two additional independent replicas of 1 million unique cDNA reads from the same blood draw. Age-related changes in TCR beta repertoire diversity were measured in the study by deep sequencing normalized with unique cDNA molecular identifiers.

The CDR3 sequence holds 13 residues, the cysteine and phenylalanine included. CDR3 DNA is the only sequence kept; it has 39 bases, read in frame from the first base. Based on the germline V gene (reference sequence), the CDR1 and CDR2 sequences are MNHNY and SVGAGI. The method was 5' RACE. The listed sequencing device is Illumina HiSeq 2500. A second PCR of about 7 to 12 cycles was run with a J-beta primer mix and a sample-barcoded 5' primer. A unique molecular identifier was introduced onto each TCR beta cDNA molecule by a template-switch 5' adaptor carrying 12 random nucleotides. At least 2.5 million CDR3-containing paired-end reads were obtained from each sample. All of the RNA was converted into first-strand cDNA using the Mint cDNA synthesis kit, with a TRBC-specific oligonucleotide serving as the primer. After uracil-DNA glycosylase treatment, a first 18-cycle PCR used universal primers M1SS and BC2_uni_R on all cDNA. On the study's bioinformatics: For normalization, 1 million high-quality reads, each with a distinct molecular identifier, were randomly selected from each sample. Reads sharing molecular identifiers were discarded rather than binned into consensus sequences. MiTCR, with a Q25 quality threshold and the strictest error-elimination algorithm, was used for CDR3 identification, clonotype clustering and error correction. Lower-bound total TCR beta diversity was estimated with a nonparametric unseen species model using Euler transformation. TCRdb reprocessing: public reads trimmed at Q25 with fastp, clones called with MiXCR, in-frame beta chains kept. Each entry merges the rows of one CDR3 protein and shows their most common DNA and genes. For this entry, the V and J calls and clone size follow TCRdb and not the study's own pipeline. Here the sample has some 790,000 distinct CDR3 sequences; 29% occur a single time. 15% to 20% of the sample belongs to the ten largest clones.

What the research found in general, with its limitations: A strong correlation was found between observed TCR beta diversity and the percentage of naive T cells measured by flow cytometry. Estimates of total diversity from one million sequenced T cells were regarded as lower bounds and underestimates. Observed TCR beta diversity per million T cells fell roughly linearly with age, and a significant reduction was already apparent by age about 43. Since profiling was done on bulk unsorted PBMCs, naive and antigen-experienced compartments could not be conclusively compared. The long-lived group showed more naive CD4+ T cells, fewer expanded clones and increased TCR diversity than the aged group, suggesting age selection. Because the CMV infection status of the donors was unknown, age-related changes in expanded clonotypes may potentially have been confounded.

The specimen was blood. The receptor chain draws on TRBV6-6 and TRBJ2-7; the D region possibly corresponds to TRBD1 (5 bases align). The closer fit of TRBJ2-5 to the DNA end suggests the J call may be wrong. This clonotype was sampled from a woman older than 75 in good health. CDR3 loop: CATERGRGETQYF. The bases read TGTGCCACGGAAAGGGGCCGAGGAGAGACCCAGTACTTC.